This entry lists 14 T cell receptor beta chains sequenced from one sample in a study of OX40 agonist ivuxolimab in advanced cancers. The assay was immunoSEQ multiplex PCR, and TCRdb's table has in-frame clones only and misses some. The repertoire includes about 16,000 clones, around 84% of them detected once, and approximately 0.7% sits in the top ten. Sequenced material: CD4+ or CD8+ T cells sorted from blood, taken in a trial of the OX40 agonist ivuxolimab. All receptors derive from an adult with an advanced solid tumor such as melanoma, head and neck, liver or kidney cancer.

Here the CDR3 reads CAISEVKAATYEQYF. The DNA of the CDR3 is TGTGCCATCAGTGAGGTAAAAGCGGCGACCTACGAGCAGTACTTC. The V call is TRBV10-3, the J call TRBJ2-7; a possible D gene is TRBD2 (5 bases). V was trimmed by 2 bases and J by 2 bases, leaving 13 bases between them. This CDR3 has 15 amino acids. CDR1 and CDR2 (germline): ENHRY, SYGVKD.

The chain has TRBV5-1 and TRBJ2-1; D is ambiguous. This CDR3 spans 14 amino acids. Germline assignment: CDR1 SGHRS and CDR2 YFSETQ. V shed 0 bases and J shed 4 bases, with 8 bases lying between them. CDR3 in DNA: TGCGCCAGCAGCTTGGACCGGCCATACAATGAGCAGTTCTTC. Protein product: CASSLDRPYNEQFF.

The chain is built from TRBV6-6 and TRBJ2-7; no clear D gene. The CDR3 has 15 amino acids. The germline gives CDR1 MNHNY, CDR2 SVGAGI (reference sequence). Trimming removed 4 bases at V and 0 bases at J, with 13 bases between. CDR3 region: CASSSPTLDSYEQYF. DNA for the CDR3: TGTGCCAGCAGTTCCCCAACTTTAGACTCCTACGAGCAGTACTTC.

This clone was seen only once. The CDR3 region has the DNA TGTGCCAGTAGCCGTGGGACTGAAGCTTTCTTT. Amino acid sequence: CASSRGTEAFF. V is TRBV19 and J is TRBJ1-1; unclear D gene. Germline V gives CDR1 LNHDA, CDR2 SQIVND (reference sequence). Trimming removed 6 bases at V and 5 bases at J, with 7 bases between. CDR3 length: 11 residues.

The chain links TRBV28 to TRBJ1-6, with D maybe TRBD1 (5 bases). Germline V gene data show CDR1 as MDHEN and CDR2 as SYDVKM. The CDR3 sequence is 14 residues long. Deletions cut 7 bases from V and 10 bases from J, with 17 bases between. This CDR3 is CASTPGGGESPLHF. For the CDR3, the DNA is TGTGCCAGCACCCCCGGGGGTGGGGAATCACCCCTCCACTTT.

The genes are TRBV7-2 and TRBJ2-2, with 10 nucleotides matching TRBD2. The CDR3 has 17 residues. Germline lookup yields CDR1 SGHTA and CDR2 FQGNSA. V trimming: 5 bases; J trimming: 0 bases; junction bases outside the gene matches: 6. Written as DNA, the CDR3 is TGTGCCAGCAGCCGGACTAGCGGACACCCGAACACCGGGGAGCTGTTTTTT. Translation: CASSRTSGHPNTGELFF.

The chain couples TRBV10-3 to TRBJ2-7; TRBD2 aligns across 16 bases. The trim removed 1 base at V and 2 bases at J, leaving 5 bases unmatched. CDR1 is ENHRY and CDR2 is SYGVKD in the germline V gene. The CDR3 runs to 18 residues. CDR3 bases: TGTGCCATCAGTGAGTGGGGGACTAGCGGGAGGGACGCCTACGAGCAGTACTTC. It is translated as CAISEWGTSGRDAYEQYF.

A few counts support this clone. The rearrangement links TRBV7-9 to TRBJ2-3; D tentatively fits TRBD1 or TRBD2 (5 bases each). This CDR3 contains 14 residues. Germline-derived CDR1 and CDR2 are SEHNR and FQNEAQ (reference sequence). V was pared by 4 bases and J by 0 bases, with 8 bases between. CDR3 sequence: CASSSGRSTDTQYF. The CDR3 DNA sequence: TGTGCCAGCAGCTCGGGGCGAAGCACAGATACGCAGTATTTT.

The chain carries TRBV6-6 and TRBJ1-2; no clear D gene. Between the trimmed V and J ends, which lost 0 bases and 7 bases, there was a span of 12 bases. The CDR3 is made up of 14 amino acids. The V gene's germline CDR1 is MNHNY and CDR2 SVGAGI (reference sequence). CDR3 loop: CASSYSAAGSGYTF. The CDR3 region has the DNA TGTGCCAGCAGTTACTCGGCGGCTGGGAGTGGCTACACCTTC.

This chain connects TRBV6-5 to TRBJ1-2; weak D call: TRBD1 (6 bases). The CDR3 is 15 amino acids. Trimming took off 6 bases at V and 4 bases at J, with 18 bases between the two ends. Germline CDR1 is MNHEY and CDR2 is SVGAGI. CDR3 loop: CASRPLSGAGYGYTF. The CDR3 region has the DNA TGTGCCAGCAGACCTTTATCGGGGGCTGGCTATGGCTACACCTTC.

The rearrangement joins TRBV7-2 to TRBJ2-3; D is unclear. Germline lookup yields CDR1 SGHTA and CDR2 FQGNSA. This CDR3 has 15 residues. V was clipped by 1 base and J by 2 bases, with 10 bases between them. CDR3 protein: CASSLDGRATDTQYF. In nucleotides, the CDR3 is TGTGCCAGCAGCTTAGATGGTAGGGCCACAGATACGCAGTATTTT. The full variable domain, completed using reference TRBV7-2 and TRBJ2-3, is GAGVSQSPSNKVTEKGKDVELRCDPISGHTALYWYRQSLGQGLEFLIYFQGNSAPDKSGLPSDRFSAERTGGSVSTLTIQRTQQEDSAVYLCASSLDGRATDTQYFGPGTRLTVL.

The chain links TRBV2 to TRBJ2-5; D is possibly TRBD1 or TRBD2 (6 bases each). V dropped 2 bases and J dropped 4 bases, with 11 bases sitting between them. Germline loops: CDR1 SNHLY, CDR2 FYNNEI. The CDR3 is made up of 14 amino acids. The CDR3 DNA follows: TGTGCCAGCAGTGAAAAGGGGGGACGAGAGACCCAGTACTTC. Amino acids: CASSEKGGRETQYF.

The rearrangement uses TRBV2 and TRBJ2-7; 10 nucleotides agree with TRBD2. CDR1 is SNHLY, CDR2 FYNNEI, per germline. The J segment lost 1 base and the V segment lost 6 bases, leaving 3 bases of the junction unmatched. The CDR3 is 14 amino acids. The CDR3 is CASRSGRGSYEQYF. In DNA form, the CDR3 reads TGTGCCAGCAGGAGCGGGAGGGGTTCCTACGAGCAGTACTTC. The full variable domain, its missing parts supplied by reference TRBV2 and TRBJ2-7, is EPEVTQTPSHQVTQMGQEVILRCVPISNHLYFYWYRQILGQKVEFLVSFYNNEISEKSEIFDDQFSVERPDGSNFTLKIRSTKLEDSAMYFCASRSGRGSYEQYFGPGTRLTVT.

The CDR3 DNA reads TGTGCCAGCACCCAGGGTCCCGAGCAGTACTTC. Translated: CASTQGPEQYF. The chain carries TRBV6-1 and TRBJ2-7; D may be TRBD1 (5 bases). V lost 7 bases and J 6 bases, leaving 10 bases between the germline ends. From germline, CDR1 is MNHNS and CDR2 SASEGT. CDR3 length equals 11 residues.